The 26 T cell receptor beta chains below come from one sample, sequenced in a study of blood T cell repertoires in COVID-19 (dated by TCRdb to about 2020). Preparation of the library involved the immunoSEQ multiplex PCR assay. Entries here come from immuneACCESS through TCRdb and include only in-frame sequences with V and J called. Some clones fail to appear in such tables; in the studies checked, an unresolved V gene covers under half of the shortfall, and the cause of the remainder is unknown. This sample lists about 37,000 clones; approximately 84% were detected once. Just over 3% of the sample is taken by the ten largest. Sequenced sample: peripheral blood. Receptors were obtained from a man between 65 and 79 years old with COVID-19, enrolled during active disease.

This clone has only one observation. The CDR3 loop reads CASSFGTDQDYGYTF. For the CDR3, the DNA is TGCGCCAGCAGCTTTGGGACAGACCAGGACTATGGCTACACCTTC. The chain couples TRBV5-1 to TRBJ1-2; TRBD1 matches at 7 bases. Losses at the gene ends were 2 bases for V and 3 bases for J; bases not matched to a gene: 7. The CDR3 covers 15 residues. Germline CDR1 SGHRS, CDR2 YFSETQ.

The table lists this clone with a count of one. The chain carries TRBV12-5 and TRBJ2-3, with a weak D call TRBD2 (5 bases). The CDR3 sequence is 16 residues long. The germline CDR1 and CDR2 sequences are LGHNT and FRNRAP. Between the trimmed V and J ends, which lost 4 bases and 7 bases, there was a span of 21 bases. The CDR3 nucleotides are TGTGCTAGTGGTTCCTCGGACTTCCCGGGCCTTAATACGCAGTATTTT. Its translation: CASGSSDFPGLNTQYF.

The V call is TRBV25-1, the J call TRBJ1-4; 9 positions match TRBD1. V was clipped by 5 bases and J by 4 bases; unmatched bases: 2. Germline assignment: CDR1 MGHDK and CDR2 SYGVNS. The CDR3 loop spans 14 amino acids. This CDR3 is CASSQTGGNEKLFF. The CDR3 region has the DNA TGTGCCAGCAGTCAGACAGGGGGTAATGAAAAACTGTTTTTT.

About this clone: Other nucleotide sequences from this sample produce the same CDR3. The chain combines TRBV7-2 with TRBJ2-7; D is unclear. CDR1 is SGHTA and CDR2 is FQGNSA in the germline V gene. Trimming took off 6 bases at V and 2 bases at J, with 14 bases between the two ends. CDR3 length equals 14 residues. CDR3 amino acids: CASSPYVTAYEQYF. In DNA, the CDR3 is TGTGCCAGCAGTCCCTATGTCACAGCCTACGAGCAGTACTTC.

This clone was counted only a few times. This rearrangement joins TRBV28 to TRBJ2-2; D gene ambiguous. V was cut by 4 bases and J by 3 bases, with 9 bases left in between. CDR1 MDHEN and CDR2 SYDVKM come from the germline V gene. There are 14 residues in the CDR3. The CDR3 DNA sequence: TGTGCCAGCAGTTCCGCAGTGGACACCGGGGAGCTGTTTTTT. It specifies CASSSAVDTGELFF.

The chain links TRBV19 to TRBJ2-1; the D gene is possibly TRBD2 (7 bases). The CDR3 extends over 12 amino acids. Germline CDR1 is LNHDA and CDR2 is SQIVND (reference sequence). Trimming stripped 3 bases from V and 15 bases from J, with 15 bases between. This CDR3 is CASSMGGGVPFF. DNA for the CDR3: TGTGCCAGTAGTATGGGAGGGGGTGTTCCGTTCTTC.

The chain uses TRBV11-1 and TRBJ1-1; 8 bases fit TRBD1. The V and J ends lost 2 bases and 4 bases, in that order; junction bases with no gene match: 6. Germline V lookup: CDR1 SGHAT, CDR2 FQDESV (reference sequence). CDR3 length: 15 residues. For the CDR3, the DNA is TGTGCCAGCAGCTTATGGACAGGGCTGAGCACTGAAGCTTTCTTT. It specifies CASSLWTGLSTEAFF.

The chain couples TRBV6-5 to TRBJ2-1; D is unclear. Trimming took off 7 bases at V and 4 bases at J, with 17 bases between the two ends. CDR1 is MNHEY and CDR2 is SVGAGI in the germline V gene. The CDR3 runs 15 residues. The CDR3 region is CASTARGTGYNEQFF. DNA of the CDR3: TGTGCCAGCACCGCCCGAGGAACGGGTTACAATGAGCAGTTCTTC.

The chain joins TRBV18 to TRBJ1-2; no clear D gene. Germline V gene lookup returns CDR1 KGHSH and CDR2 LQKENI. V gave up 3 bases and J gave up 2 bases, with 7 bases separating them. CDR3 size: 13 residues. This CDR3 is CASSPGGNYGYTF. The CDR3 DNA reads TGTGCCAGCTCACCCGGCGGAAACTATGGCTACACCTTC. The whole variable domain, filled in from reference TRBV18 and TRBJ1-2, reads NAGVMQNPRHLVRRRGQEARLRCSPMKGHSHVYWYRQLPEEGLKFMVYLQKENIIDESGMPKERFSAEFPKEGPSILRIQQVVRGDSAAYFCASSPGGNYGYTFGSGTRLTVV.

This clone came up once. The chain employs TRBV6-5 and TRBJ1-2; 10 bases line up with TRBD1. With V trimmed by 1 base and J by 5 bases, 7 bases remained unmatched. Germline CDR1 MNHEY, CDR2 SVGAGI. The CDR3 is 16 amino acids. CDR3 coding DNA: TGTGCCAGCAGTTACTGGGACAGGGGTGGTTCTTATGGCTACACCTTC. Translating it yields CASSYWDRGGSYGYTF.

This clone was counted a single time. This chain uses TRBV7-3 with TRBJ1-1, with 7 bases aligning to TRBD1. The ends lost 5 bases at V and 5 bases at J; junction bases unmatched: 5. CDR1 and CDR2 (germline): SGHTA, FQGTGA. The CDR3 consists of 13 residues. The CDR3 bases are TGTGCCAGCAGCACCCAACAGGGGACTGAAGCTTTCTTT. This encodes CASSTQQGTEAFF.

The chain carries TRBV27 and TRBJ2-7; possible D gene TRBD2, 6 bases. Trimming pared 4 bases from V and 3 bases from J, leaving 13 bases between. CDR1 is MNHEY and CDR2 is SMNVEV in the germline V gene (reference sequence). The CDR3 covers 14 residues. CDR3 bases: TGTGCCAGCAGTTACGGCGGAGGGATCTACGAGCAGTACTTC. Its translation: CASSYGGGIYEQYF.

In DNA form, the CDR3 reads TGTGCCAGCAGTACCGGACAGGGCTATCAGCCCCAGCATTTT. Its protein is CASSTGQGYQPQHF. J is TRBJ1-5 and V is TRBV6-5; TRBD1 matches 8 bases. The V gene end was trimmed by 5 bases and the J gene end by 5 bases; junction bases not matched to a gene: 5. The CDR3 extends over 14 amino acids. Germline-derived CDR1 and CDR2 are MNHEY and SVGAGI.

The V and J genes are TRBV27 and TRBJ1-5; 7 nucleotides agree with TRBD1. Per the germline V gene, CDR1 is MNHEY and CDR2 is SMNVEV (reference sequence). CDR3 length: 15 residues. V was clipped by 5 bases and J by 3 bases; unmatched bases: 7. The CDR3 sequence is CASSPQGGLNQPQHF. As DNA, the CDR3 is TGTGCCAGCAGTCCCCAGGGGGGACTCAATCAGCCCCAGCATTTT.

Written as DNA, the CDR3 is TGTGCCAGCACCCATGGGACAGGTGATCAGCCCCAGCATTTT. It codes for CASTHGTGDQPQHF. The V call is TRBV28, the J call TRBJ1-5; 8 nucleotides match TRBD1. J was trimmed by 5 bases and V by 7 bases; bases with no gene match: 7. The CDR3 runs to 14 residues. Germline values: CDR1 MDHEN, CDR2 SYDVKM.

This clone was counted a single time. This chain connects TRBV5-1 to TRBJ2-7; 11 nucleotides line up with TRBD2. Germline V lookup: CDR1 SGHRS, CDR2 YFSETQ. CDR3 size: 15 residues. The V gene end was trimmed by 1 base and the J gene end by 2 bases; junction bases not matched to a gene: 2. DNA of the CDR3: TGCGCCAGCAGCTTGACTAGCGGGAGAGCCTACGAGCAGTACTTC. Translation: CASSLTSGRAYEQYF.

The chain joins TRBV27 to TRBJ2-6; D gene ambiguous. The CDR3 runs to 14 residues. V was clipped by 4 bases and J by 3 bases, with 7 bases between them. CDR1 MNHEY and CDR2 SMNVEV come from the germline V gene (reference sequence). CDR3 sequence reads: CASSSLSGANVLTF. CDR3 bases: TGTGCCAGCAGTTCCCTTAGTGGGGCCAACGTCCTGACTTTC.

The chain combines TRBV6-5 with TRBJ2-7, with TRBD2 matching over 9 bases. CDR1 is MNHEY and CDR2 is SVGAGI in the germline V gene. This CDR3 spans 15 amino acids. V lost 6 bases, J lost 3 bases, and 9 bases stayed unmatched. The CDR3 here is CASRREGQPFYEQYF. The CDR3 DNA reads as TGTGCCAGCAGGCGGGAGGGACAGCCCTTCTACGAGCAGTACTTC.

This clone was recorded once. This sequence joins TRBV23-1 and TRBJ2-7; D possibly corresponds to TRBD1 (5 bases). TRBV23-1 falls under the ORF class, with uncertain function. With 5 bases removed from V and 0 bases from J, the gap between germline ends came to 11 bases. The CDR3 is 14 residues long. Here the CDR3 DNA reads TGCGCCAGCAGTTCGACAGAGAGCTCCTACGAGCAGTACTTC. Its protein is CASSSTESSYEQYF.

The chain has TRBV7-3 and TRBJ2-1, with D perhaps TRBD2 (6 bases). V dropped 2 bases and J dropped 4 bases, with 12 bases sitting between them. This CDR3 spans 15 amino acids. Germline V gives CDR1 SGHTA, CDR2 FQGTGA. The CDR3 reads CASSLGVGGYNEQFF. CDR3 in DNA: TGTGCCAGCAGCTTAGGGGTCGGGGGTTACAATGAGCAGTTCTTC.

The CDR3 protein is CASSQGVGGSYNEQFF. CDR3 DNA sequence: TGCGCCAGCAGCCAGGGTGTGGGAGGCTCCTACAATGAGCAGTTCTTC. V and J are TRBV4-1 and TRBJ2-1; D possibly corresponds to TRBD2 (6 bases). Germline lookup yields CDR1 MGHRA and CDR2 YSYEKL. Trimming removed 3 bases from V and 0 bases from J, with 12 bases in between. The CDR3 sequence is 16 residues long.

This clone was seen a handful of times. The chain carries TRBV2 and TRBJ2-5; tentative D call: TRBD1 (5 bases). The V gene lost 4 bases and the J gene lost 3 bases, with 18 bases spanning the gap. CDR3 length: 16 residues. Per the germline V gene, CDR1 is SNHLY and CDR2 is FYNNEI. As DNA, the CDR3 is TGTGCCAGCAGTGGCGGCCGGGCAGGGCAAGAAGAGACCCAGTACTTC. This encodes CASSGGRAGQEETQYF. The full variable domain, with the rest looked up from reference TRBV2 and TRBJ2-5, is EPEVTQTPSHQVTQMGQEVILRCVPISNHLYFYWYRQILGQKVEFLVSFYNNEISEKSEIFDDQFSVERPDGSNFTLKIRSTKLEDSAMYFCASSGGRAGQEETQYFGPGTRLLVL.

The chain combines TRBV11-2 with TRBJ2-1, with TRBD1 as a possible D gene (5 bases). Trimming left V 3 bases short and J 0 bases short, with 9 bases between. Germline-derived CDR1 and CDR2 are SGHAT and FQNNGV. This CDR3 is 15 amino acids long. The CDR3 sequence: CASSFTTVSYNEQFF. In DNA, the CDR3 is TGTGCCAGCAGCTTCACGACAGTCTCCTACAATGAGCAGTTCTTC.

This rearrangement joins TRBV19 to TRBJ2-7, with TRBD1 matching 7 bases. Trimming removed 5 bases from V and 3 bases from J; junction bases left unmatched: 10. The CDR3 extends over 15 amino acids. From germline, CDR1 is LNHDA and CDR2 SQIVND (reference sequence). In DNA, the CDR3 is TGTGCCAGTAGTTCGGTTGGCAGGGGGATCTACGAGCAGTACTTC. Encoded protein: CASSSVGRGIYEQYF.

The rearrangement joins TRBV5-8 to TRBJ2-5; 8 positions match TRBD2. Germline lookup yields CDR1 SGHTS and CDR2 YDEGEE. The J segment lost 2 bases and the V segment lost 1 base, leaving 4 bases of the junction unmatched. The CDR3 covers 15 residues. The CDR3 nucleotides read TGTGCCAGCAGCTTGATGGGGACTAGACAAGAGACCCAGTACTTC. Protein product: CASSLMGTRQETQYF.

A few counts support this clone. The gene calls are TRBV3-1 (or the pseudogene TRBV3-2) and TRBJ2-1, with TRBD1 matching 8 bases. Looked up from germline, CDR1 is LGHDT and CDR2 is YNNKEL (reference sequence). V trimming: 4 bases; J trimming: 7 bases; junction bases outside the gene matches: 9. This CDR3 has 15 residues. CDR3 DNA sequence: TGTGCCAGCAGCCTCATCTGGACAGGGCGGAATGAGCAGTTCTTC. It codes for CASSLIWTGRNEQFF.